This passage covers 12 T cell receptor beta chains from one sample sequenced in a study of molecular identifiers for immune sequencing clone quantification. TCRdb itself ran the PCR reads through MiXCR, one entry per CDR3 protein. The data contain about 320,000 distinct CDR3 sequences, around 21% of them seen just once; the ten biggest clones take up approximately 0.84%. The source material was naive CD8+ T cells from blood, with Jurkat cell RNA spiked in. Specified subset: FACS-sorted CD8+CD4-CCR7+CD45RA+ naive T cells. Receptors originate from a human donor in good health. Some libraries in this study had Jurkat cell RNA spiked in.

This clonotype has at least ten counts. J is TRBJ1-5 and V is TRBV27; the D gene is possibly TRBD1 (5 bases). Germline V gives CDR1 MNHEY, CDR2 SMNVEV (reference sequence). The length of the CDR3 is 13 residues. Trimming removed 6 bases from V and 4 bases from J, with 10 bases in between. Here the CDR3 reads CASRGTGNQPQHF. In DNA form, the CDR3 reads TGTGCCAGCAGAGGGACGGGGAATCAGCCCCAGCATTTT.

The chain has TRBV25-1 and TRBJ1-1; D gene ambiguous. The germline V and J ends were trimmed by 4 bases and 4 bases, with 10 bases remaining between them. This CDR3 comprises 13 residues. From germline, CDR1 is MGHDK and CDR2 SYGVNS. The CDR3 is CASSVSLGTEAFF. Here the CDR3 DNA reads TGTGCCAGCAGTGTATCCCTGGGCACTGAAGCTTTCTTT. The full variable domain, completed using reference TRBV25-1 and TRBJ1-1, is EADIYQTPRYLVIGTGKKITLECSQTMGHDKMYWYQQDPGMELHLIHYSYGVNSTEKGDLSSESTVSRIRTEHFPLTLESARPSHTSQYLCASSVSLGTEAFFGQGTRLTVV.

This clonotype was seen many times. The V gene is TRBV28, the J gene TRBJ1-1, with D maybe TRBD1 (5 bases). Germline values: CDR1 MDHEN, CDR2 SYDVKM. CDR3 length: 11 residues. V gave up 5 bases and J gave up 7 bases, with 8 bases separating them. The CDR3 nucleotides are TGTGCCAGCAGTGAAGGGGTTGAAGCTTTCTTT. It encodes CASSEGVEAFF.

The V call is TRBV4-1, the J call TRBJ2-7; tentative D call: TRBD2 (6 bases). The CDR3 has 15 amino acids. The germline V and J ends were trimmed by 0 bases and 3 bases, with 12 bases remaining between them. Per germline, CDR1 MGHRA and CDR2 YSYEKL. The CDR3 here is CASSQEFSGSYEQYF. The CDR3 DNA is TGCGCCAGCAGCCAAGAATTCTCCGGGAGCTACGAGCAGTACTTC.

The J gene is TRBJ2-7, the V gene TRBV7-9; 10 bases agree with TRBD1. The CDR3 runs to 15 residues. V gave up 5 bases and J gave up 3 bases; unmatched junction bases: 7. Germline assignment: CDR1 SEHNR and CDR2 FQNEAQ (reference sequence). In nucleotides, the CDR3 is TGTGCCAGCAGCCCCGGGACAGGGGTTATCTACGAGCAGTACTTC. Its translation is CASSPGTGVIYEQYF.

This clonotype was seen many times. The CDR3 is CSVEDQRGGLNEQFF. Here the CDR3 DNA reads TGCAGCGTTGAAGATCAGCGGGGGGGCCTCAATGAGCAGTTCTTC. V is TRBV29-1 and J is TRBJ2-1, with 10 bases matching TRBD2. This CDR3 is 15 amino acids long. Germline-derived CDR1 and CDR2 are SQVTM and ANQGSEA. V shed 0 bases, J shed 6 bases, and the junction held 5 bases outside the gene matches.

This clonotype was observed at least ten times. At one end, the junction sequence differs from germline, possibly due to a read error. The chain uses TRBV7-9 and TRBJ1-1, with D possibly being TRBD1 (6 bases). CDR1 and CDR2 (germline): SEHNR, FQNEAQ (reference sequence). There are 13 residues in the CDR3. For the CDR3, the DNA is TGTGCCAGCAGCGATTCACAGGGACTGAGCGTGATCTTT. Its protein is CASSDSQGLSVIF.

In its sample, this clonotype was seen many times. The chain employs TRBV29-1 and TRBJ2-7, with TRBD2 as a possible D gene (6 bases). V lost 4 bases and J 3 bases, leaving 16 bases between the germline ends. This CDR3 comprises 14 residues. Germline V gene lookup returns CDR1 SQVTM and CDR2 ANQGSEA. The CDR3 protein is CSVAGGDFGYEQYF. In nucleotides, the CDR3 is TGCAGCGTTGCTGGCGGGGATTTCGGCTACGAGCAGTACTTC.

J is TRBJ1-2 and V is TRBV2, with TRBD1 identical over 9 bases. There are 16 residues in the CDR3. With V trimmed by 5 bases and J by 4 bases, 11 bases remained unmatched. Germline CDR1 is SNHLY and CDR2 is FYNNEI. The CDR3 sequence is CASSPEQGARGYGYTF. As DNA, the CDR3 is TGTGCCAGCAGTCCCGAACAGGGGGCAAGGGGCTATGGCTACACCTTC.

This clonotype was detected ten times or more. The chain employs TRBV29-1 and TRBJ2-7, with TRBD2 matching over 7 bases. The CDR3 runs to 12 residues. V dropped 5 bases and J dropped 7; count of bases not matched to a gene: 8. Germline V gives CDR1 SQVTM, CDR2 ANQGSEA. The CDR3, as DNA: TGCAGCGTTTTGTCCTGGCGGGGGGAGCAGTACTTC. Amino acid sequence: CSVLSWRGEQYF.

This clonotype was found many times. V usage is TRBV28 and J usage is TRBJ2-4; unclear D gene. The CDR3 is 13 amino acids. Germline CDR1 reads MDHEN; CDR2 reads SYDVKM. Trimming left V 1 base short and J 9 bases short, with 10 bases between. This chain's CDR3 is CASSLLSPSIQYF. CDR3 coding DNA: TGTGCCAGCAGTTTATTGTCCCCGTCCATTCAGTACTTC.

This clonotype came up a few times. The V and J genes are TRBV4-1 and TRBJ2-7, with D tentatively TRBD1 or TRBD2 (5 bases each). This CDR3 comprises 14 residues. Trimming pared 0 bases from V and 6 bases from J, leaving 12 bases between. CDR1 and CDR2 (germline): MGHRA, YSYEKL. CDR3 in DNA: TGCGCCAGCAGCCAAGAGAGGGGCTGGATCGAGCAGTACTTC. Encoded protein: CASSQERGWIEQYF.